A single sample gave rise to the 20 T cell receptor beta chains below, sequenced in a study of OX40 agonist ivuxolimab in advanced cancers. The library relied on the immunoSEQ multiplex PCR assay. TCRdb obtained this table from immuneACCESS and retained in-frame rearrangements with V and J assigned. These tables miss some clones; where compared with another copy, unresolved V genes account for less than half of the shortfall, and the remainder is unexplained. The sample has tens of thousands of clones on record, about 94% of them singletons. The top ten constitute approximately 18% of the sample. Sample: CD4+ or CD8+ T cells sorted from blood, taken in a trial of the OX40 agonist ivuxolimab. The receptors originated from an adult with an advanced solid tumor such as melanoma, head and neck, liver or kidney cancer.

This clone was observed a single time. This chain joins TRBV15 and TRBJ1-5, with D tentatively TRBD1 (6 bases). V lost 8 bases and J 4 bases, leaving 9 bases between the germline ends. CDR1 and CDR2 (germline): LNHNV, YYDKDF (reference sequence). This CDR3 contains 12 residues. The CDR3 bases are TGTGCCACCGGGACACCTAATCAGCCCCAGCATTTT. This codes for CATGTPNQPQHF.

This chain links TRBV6-4 with TRBJ2-2; D is unclear. Germline assignment: CDR1 MRHNA and CDR2 SNTAGT. V was trimmed by 4 bases and J by 7 bases, leaving 13 bases between them. The length of the CDR3 is 14 residues. The CDR3: CASSVPVPGGELFF. The DNA of the CDR3 is TGTGCCAGCAGTGTACCGGTCCCTGGCGGGGAGCTGTTTTTT.

The chain links TRBV6-5 to TRBJ2-7, with D perhaps matching TRBD1 (6 bases). From germline, CDR1 is MNHEY and CDR2 SVGAGI. V dropped 4 bases and J dropped 2 bases, with 12 bases sitting between them. The CDR3 is 14 amino acids. The CDR3: CASSFQGRPYEQYF. The CDR3 region has the DNA TGTGCCAGCAGTTTCCAGGGGCGGCCCTACGAGCAGTACTTC.

The rearrangement uses TRBV28 and TRBJ2-5, with a tentative D call TRBD1 (5 bases). The better agreement between TRBJ2-7 and the DNA end casts doubt on the J call. This CDR3 comprises 15 residues. The germline gives CDR1 MDHEN, CDR2 SYDVKM. This CDR3 reads CASSPLQVPTDEQYF. DNA for the CDR3: TGTGCCAGCAGTCCCCTACAGGTCCCAACTGACGAGCAGTACTTC.

The chain recombines TRBV27 with TRBJ1-6, with 9 bases lining up with TRBD1. This CDR3 has 16 amino acids. CDR1 and CDR2 (germline): MNHEY, SMNVEV (reference sequence). The V segment lost 5 bases and the J segment 4 bases; nucleotides outside the gene matches: 6. CDR3 amino acids: CASSRTGTGYNSPLHF. CDR3 DNA sequence: TGTGCCAGCAGTCGTACCGGGACAGGGTATAATTCACCCCTCCACTTT.

V usage is TRBV27 and J usage is TRBJ2-7, with D uncertain. V dropped 3 bases and J dropped 3 bases, with 9 bases sitting between them. The CDR3 loop spans 13 amino acids. Germline loops: CDR1 MNHEY, CDR2 SMNVEV (reference sequence). The CDR3 is CASSLGPIYEQYF. For the CDR3, the DNA is TGTGCCAGCAGTTTGGGCCCGATCTACGAGCAGTACTTC.

The chain combines TRBV19 with TRBJ1-5, with a possible D match to TRBD1 (6 bases). V was clipped by 7 bases and J by 3 bases, with 19 bases between them. Germline CDR1 reads LNHDA; CDR2 reads SQIVND (reference sequence). The CDR3 sequence is 16 residues long. The CDR3 nucleotides are TGTGCCAGTAACCTCGGGACACTTTCATACAATCAGCCCCAGCATTTT. Translation gives CASNLGTLSYNQPQHF. Looking up the rest from reference TRBV19 and TRBJ1-5 gives the full variable domain: DGGITQSPKYLFRKEGQNVTLSCEQNLNHDAMYWYRQDPGQGLRLIYYSQIVNDFQKGDIAEGYSVSREKKESFPLTVTSAQKNPTAFYLCASNLGTLSYNQPQHFGDGTRLSIL.

This chain links TRBV2 with TRBJ2-6; possible D gene TRBD1, 6 bases. The CDR3 contains 16 residues. V was shortened by 4 bases and J by 0 bases, with 10 bases between the two germline ends. CDR1 is SNHLY and CDR2 is FYNNEI in the germline V gene. This CDR3 reads CASSVGRGSGANVLTF. In nucleotides, the CDR3 is TGTGCCAGCAGTGTCGGCAGGGGCTCTGGGGCCAACGTCCTGACTTTC.

V and J are TRBV5-6 and TRBJ2-7, with D uncertain. The CDR3 has 13 residues. The V gene's germline CDR1 is SGHDT and CDR2 YYEEEE. V gave up 3 bases and J gave up 0 bases, with 7 bases separating them. The CDR3 loop reads CASSWSSSYEQYF. The DNA for the CDR3 is TGTGCCAGCAGCTGGTCCTCCTCCTACGAGCAGTACTTC.

The chain joins TRBV6-5 to TRBJ1-1; D not resolved. Trimming left V 5 bases short and J 0 bases short, with 10 bases between. Germline lookup yields CDR1 MNHEY and CDR2 SVGAGI. This CDR3 region has 14 residues. The CDR3 nucleotides are TGTGCCAGCAGTCCAGGAGGGATGAACACTGAAGCTTTCTTT. It specifies CASSPGGMNTEAFF.

In this sample, this clone turned up once. The chain joins TRBV6-5 to TRBJ1-3; the D gene is possibly TRBD1 (5 bases). The germline V and J ends were trimmed by 6 bases and 0 bases, with 12 bases remaining between them. Germline V CDR1 and CDR2: MNHEY, SVGAGI. This CDR3 has 15 residues. The DNA of the CDR3 is TGTGCCAGCAGCCCCAGGGTTTTCTCTGGAAACACCATATATTTT. Protein product: CASSPRVFSGNTIYF.

The V gene is TRBV7-9, the J gene TRBJ2-3, with 8 bases aligning to TRBD1. CDR3 length equals 15 residues. The trim removed 6 bases at V and 1 base at J, leaving 6 bases unmatched. Germline lookup yields CDR1 SEHNR and CDR2 FQNEAQ (reference sequence). The DNA of the CDR3 is TGTGCCAGCAGGTCAGGGGGCCTAGGCACAGATACGCAGTATTTT. It translates to CASRSGGLGTDTQYF.

The CDR3 sequence is CASSTNPGNTIYF. For the CDR3, the DNA is TGTGCCAGCAGCACCAACCCCGGAAACACCATATATTTT. The V call is TRBV11-3, the J call TRBJ1-3; no reliable D call. V lost 5 bases, J lost 4 bases, and 9 bases lay in between. In germline, CDR1 is SGHNT, CDR2 YENEEA. There are 13 residues in the CDR3. Full variable domain (rest looked up from reference TRBV11-3 and TRBJ1-3): EAGVVQSPRYKIIEKKQPVAFWCNPISGHNTLYWYLQNLGQGPELLIRYENEEAVDDSQLPKDRFSAERLKGVDSTLKIQPAELGDSAVYLCASSTNPGNTIYFGEGSWLTVV.

The chain has TRBV4-3 and TRBJ2-7, with D perhaps matching TRBD2 (6 bases). V was clipped by 0 bases and J by 3 bases, with 9 bases between them. The germline V gene encodes CDR1 LGHNA and CDR2 YSLEER. This CDR3 comprises 14 residues. CDR3 sequence: CASSQDLAFYEQYF. In nucleotides, the CDR3 is TGCGCCAGCAGCCAAGATCTAGCGTTCTACGAGCAGTACTTC.

The table lists this clone with a count of one. The chain recombines TRBV7-3 with TRBJ2-1; perhaps TRBD1 as D (6 bases). This CDR3 has 16 amino acids. Germline V gives CDR1 SGHTA, CDR2 FQGTGA. The V and J ends lost 4 bases and 1 base respectively, with 14 bases between them. The chain's CDR3 is CASSSQQGQSYNEQFF. CDR3 nucleotide sequence: TGTGCCAGCAGCTCACAACAGGGTCAATCCTACAATGAGCAGTTCTTC.

The V call is TRBV27, the J call TRBJ2-5, with 8 bases identical to TRBD2. The J segment lost 1 base and the V segment lost 8 bases, leaving 24 bases of the junction unmatched. The germline CDR1 and CDR2 sequences are MNHEY and SMNVEV (reference sequence). This CDR3 region has 20 residues. The CDR3 DNA sequence: TGTGCCAGCCACCCGGTAGAGGGACTAGTAGGCTTCACCCCCCAAGAGACCCAGTACTTC. Residues: CASHPVEGLVGFTPQETQYF.

This clone was found once. The rearrangement links TRBV28 to TRBJ2-2; TRBD1 matches 10 bases. V dropped 7 bases and J dropped 5; count of bases not matched to a gene: 7. CDR3 length: 15 amino acids. From germline, CDR1 is MDHEN and CDR2 SYDVKM. The CDR3 reads CASTLPDRGTGELFF. As DNA, the CDR3 is TGTGCCAGCACCCTTCCGGACAGGGGGACCGGGGAGCTGTTTTTT. Full variable domain (remainder filled in from reference TRBV28 and TRBJ2-2): DVKVTQSSRYLVKRTGEKVFLECVQDMDHENMFWYRQDPGLGLRLIYFSYDVKMKEKGDIPEGYSVSREKKERFSLILESASTNQTSMYLCASTLPDRGTGELFFGEGSRLTVL.

CDR3 protein: CASSLQGYEQYF. As DNA, the CDR3 is TGTGCCAGCAGTTTACAGGGCTACGAGCAGTACTTC. The V and J genes are TRBV28 and TRBJ2-5; a possible D gene is TRBD1 (5 bases). The J call is in doubt because the DNA end fits TRBJ2-7 better. There are 12 residues in the CDR3. The germline CDR1 and CDR2 sequences are MDHEN and SYDVKM.

This clone rates as medium-sized (0.01 to 0.1%). The chain uses TRBV29-1 and TRBJ1-2; 8 positions agree with TRBD1. Looked up from germline, CDR1 is SQVTM and CDR2 is ANQGSEA. V gave up 4 bases and J gave up 8 bases; unmatched junction bases: 12. The CDR3 is 14 residues long. Written as DNA, the CDR3 is TGCAGCGTTGCTAATGACAGGGGAATGGGGGGCTACACCTTC. It codes for CSVANDRGMGGYTF.

The V gene is TRBV29-1, the J gene TRBJ2-1; maybe TRBD2 (6 bases). The CDR3 runs to 15 residues. The germline V and J ends were trimmed by 3 bases and 4 bases, with 16 bases remaining between them. Germline V gene data show CDR1 as SQVTM and CDR2 as ANQGSEA. The CDR3 region is CSVEGGPGVYNEQFF. Here the CDR3 DNA reads TGCAGCGTTGAGGGGGGACCGGGGGTTTACAATGAGCAGTTCTTC.